This T cell receptor beta chain was identified during a study of blood T cell repertoires in COVID-19. The overall study: From T cells, B-cell-depleted T cells, or PBMCs came the material, which was cDNA or gDNA.

Authors' data handling: For nucleated cells, counts were estimated from reference gene primer amplification. Generated by immunoSEQ multiplex PCR, the TCRdb table keeps only in-frame clones and is missing some. V, J and clone size are those of that table, while D and trimming were read from the DNA. The sample lists under 200,000 clones, around 83% seen once, with under 8.5% in the top ten. Sample: peripheral blood. This receptor was identified in a woman aged 55-75 years with COVID-19, enrolled during active disease.

The CDR3 nucleotides are TGTGCCAGCAGCACTGGGACAGCCACTGAAGCTTTCTTT. Residues: CASSTGTATEAFF. This rearrangement joins TRBV7-9 to TRBJ1-1; 7 bases align to TRBD1. Trimming at V came to 5 bases and at J to 4 bases, leaving 4 bases not matched to a gene. Germline lookup yields CDR1 SEHNR and CDR2 FQNEAQ (reference sequence). The CDR3 is 13 amino acids.